This T cell receptor beta chain is from a study of T cells in Graves' hyperthyroidism and ophthalmopathy. Study-level results: Peripheral blood also featured most of the thyroid clonotypes expanded above 0.001.

The source material, RNA transcripts, was used to amplify TCR beta CDR3 regions. A first-round RT-PCR of the TCR CDR3 used the HTBI primer set. TCRdb itself ran the multiplex PCR reads through MiXCR, one entry per CDR3 protein. The sample contains 700,000 or so distinct CDR3 sequences, about 15% of which appear only once. The J segment lost 7 bases and the V segment lost 7 bases, leaving 14 bases of the junction unmatched. The germline V gene encodes CDR1 LGHNT and CDR2 FRNRAP. CDR3 length: 16 amino acids. This clonotype occurred a few times. Its specificity is not known. The rearrangement joins TRBV12-5 to TRBJ2-7; 12 bases map to TRBD1. Sequencing input: blood. The TCR comes from a man between 18 and 29 years old with Graves' hyperthyroidism. The DNA for the CDR3 is TGTGCTAGTGCCCTCATCCGGGGGACAGGGGGCCGTGAGCAGTACTTC. This encodes CASALIRGTGGREQYF.